The entry below describes one T cell receptor beta chain. What it recognizes is unknown. Since all of the isolated RNA was reverse transcribed, expressed TCRB transcripts were what got sequenced. Method: immunoSEQ multiplex PCR; TCRdb's copy keeps in-frame clones and lacks some. The table shows under 400,000 clones, with about 18% occurring only once. These data are taken from a study of beta chain features in type 1 diabetes. Looking at the study overall: No age, gender or cell yield differences were seen between patients and healthy donors. Points from the study as a whole: In patients and controls equally, PCR might favor templates that are shorter. Any HLA effect on TCRB rearrangement was left unresolved by small sub-analyses.

One heparinised draw of blood, averaging around 100 mL, came from each donor. The CDR3 is made up of 14 amino acids. V lost 8 bases and J lost 5, with 18 bases in between. Germline CDR1 SGHTA, CDR2 FQGNSA. This sequence was found in a woman aged 18-29 years in good health. The sample consisted of naive CD4+ T cells from blood. The V gene is TRBV7-2, the J gene TRBJ2-5, with D tentatively TRBD1 (7 bases). For the CDR3, the DNA is TGTGCCAGCGGCCTCCAGGGGGGCGGGGAGACCCAGTACTTC. It is translated as CASGLQGGGETQYF.